The 2 T cell receptor beta chains below come from one sample, sequenced in a study of T cell responses to AZD1222 COVID-19 vaccine. This table comes from immunoSEQ multiplex PCR, and its TCRdb copy is limited to in-frame clones, with some not included. The sample records tens of thousands of clones, 85% to 90% being singletons. Sequenced here: peripheral blood, sampled 28 days after the second AZD1222 dose. These receptors all come from an adult who received the AZD1222 COVID-19 vaccine.

V is TRBV6-5 and J is TRBJ1-5; D possibly corresponds to TRBD1 (5 bases). CDR3 length equals 13 residues. Trimming cost V 6 bases and J 6 bases, with 12 bases left between them. The germline V gene has CDR1 MNHEY and CDR2 SVGAGI. The DNA of the CDR3 is TGTGCCAGCAGATGGAAGAGGGGTCAGCCCCAGCATTTT. Its protein product is CASRWKRGQPQHF.

The gene calls are TRBV18 and TRBJ1-1, with 7 bases identical to TRBD1. CDR1 and CDR2 (germline): KGHSH, LQKENI. CDR3 length: 15 residues. Trimming took 5 bases from V and 2 from J; bases not matched to a gene: 8. CDR3 sequence: CASSVETGENTEAFF. In DNA form, the CDR3 reads TGTGCCAGCTCAGTAGAAACAGGGGAAAACACTGAAGCTTTCTTT.